This T cell receptor beta chain was found in a study of blood T cells in healthy people across ages. Then a second PCR, running about 6 to 12 cycles, was carried out with a sample-barcoded 5' primer and a J-beta primer mix. Each single sample gave us at least 3 million CDR3-containing paired-end reads. TCRdb used MiXCR to reprocess the 5' RACE reads, holding one entry per CDR3 protein. The sample consists of 1,100,000 or so distinct CDR3 sequences, 45% of them appearing once. Drawn from each donor were around 10 milliliters of peripheral blood. Extractions gave at least 6 micrograms of total RNA per sample. Trimming removed 7 bases from V and 0 bases from J; junction bases left unmatched: 14. CDR1 is SGDLS, CDR2 YYNGEE, per germline. This CDR3 has 18 amino acids.

The chain combines TRBV9 with TRBJ2-1, with 9 bases fitting TRBD2. Sample: blood. The clonotype was recovered from a woman in her sixties in good health. This CDR3 reads CASGSGGGAQSSYNEQFF. DNA for the CDR3: TGTGCCAGCGGGTCTGGCGGGGGGGCCCAGAGCTCCTACAATGAGCAGTTCTTC. Drawing the rest from reference TRBV9 and TRBJ2-1, the complete variable domain is DSGVTQTPKHLITATGQRVTLRCSPRSGDLSVYWYQQSLDQGLQFLIQYYNGEERAKGNILERFSAQQFPDLHSELNLSSLELGDSALYFCASGSGGGAQSSYNEQFFGPGTRLTVL.